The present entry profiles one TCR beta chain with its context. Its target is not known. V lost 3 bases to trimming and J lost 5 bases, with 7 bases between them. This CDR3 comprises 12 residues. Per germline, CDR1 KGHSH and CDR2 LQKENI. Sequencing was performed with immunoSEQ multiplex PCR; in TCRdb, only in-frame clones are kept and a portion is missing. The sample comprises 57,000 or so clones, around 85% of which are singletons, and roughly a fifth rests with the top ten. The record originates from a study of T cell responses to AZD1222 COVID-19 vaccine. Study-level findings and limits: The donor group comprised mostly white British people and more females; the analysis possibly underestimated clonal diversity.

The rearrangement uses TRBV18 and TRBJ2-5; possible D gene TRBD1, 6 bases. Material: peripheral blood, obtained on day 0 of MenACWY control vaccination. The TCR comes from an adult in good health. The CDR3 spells CASSPQGETQYF. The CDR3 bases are TGTGCCAGCTCACCGCAGGGGGAGACCCAGTACTTC. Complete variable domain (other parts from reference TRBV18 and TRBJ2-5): NAGVMQNPRHLVRRRGQEARLRCSPMKGHSHVYWYRQLPEEGLKFMVYLQKENIIDESGMPKERFSAEFPKEGPSILRIQQVVRGDSAAYFCASSPQGETQYFGPGTRLLVL.